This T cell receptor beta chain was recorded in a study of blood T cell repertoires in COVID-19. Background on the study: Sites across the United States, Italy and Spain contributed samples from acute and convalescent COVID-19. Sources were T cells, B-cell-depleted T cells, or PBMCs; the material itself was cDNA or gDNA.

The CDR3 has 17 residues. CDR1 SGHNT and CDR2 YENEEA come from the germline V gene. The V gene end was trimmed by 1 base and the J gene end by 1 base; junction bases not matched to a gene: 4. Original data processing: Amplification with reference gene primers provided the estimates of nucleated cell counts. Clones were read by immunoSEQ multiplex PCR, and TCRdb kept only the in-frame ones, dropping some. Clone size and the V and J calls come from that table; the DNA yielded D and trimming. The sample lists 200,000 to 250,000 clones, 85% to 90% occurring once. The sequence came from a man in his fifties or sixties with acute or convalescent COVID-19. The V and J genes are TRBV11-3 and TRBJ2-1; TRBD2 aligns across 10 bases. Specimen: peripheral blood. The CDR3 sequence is CASSLGQREGSYNEQFF. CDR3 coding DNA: TGTGCCAGCAGCTTAGGCCAGCGGGAGGGATCCTACAATGAGCAGTTCTTC. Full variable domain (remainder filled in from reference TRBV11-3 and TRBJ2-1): EAGVVQSPRYKIIEKKQPVAFWCNPISGHNTLYWYLQNLGQGPELLIRYENEEAVDDSQLPKDRFSAERLKGVDSTLKIQPAELGDSAVYLCASSLGQREGSYNEQFFGPGTRLTVL.